This T cell receptor beta chain was identified during a study of T cells in Graves' hyperthyroidism and ophthalmopathy. The TCR beta CDR3 regions underwent amplification using RNA transcripts as the source. Carried out on the TCR CDR3, a first-round RT-PCR used the HTBI primer set. TCRdb called the multiplex PCR reads again in MiXCR, with one record for every CDR3 protein. The profile shows approximately 400,000 distinct CDR3 sequences, about 15% of them singletons. Germline CDR1 and CDR2: SGHTA and FQGNSA. The CDR3 loop spans 14 amino acids. Trimming removed 5 bases from V and 4 bases from J; junction bases left unmatched: 3. Many counts were recorded for this clonotype. On the basis of clinical symptoms, serum thyroxine and TRAb, thyroid ultrasound and orbital computed tomography, diagnoses were made.

The receptor was derived from a woman aged 18-35 years with Graves' hyperthyroidism. The V gene is TRBV7-2, the J gene TRBJ1-2, with 11 bases that match TRBD1. The source material was blood. The DNA of the CDR3 is TGTGCCAGCAGCACGGGACAGGGGGGCTATGGCTACACCTTC. Residues: CASSTGQGGYGYTF.